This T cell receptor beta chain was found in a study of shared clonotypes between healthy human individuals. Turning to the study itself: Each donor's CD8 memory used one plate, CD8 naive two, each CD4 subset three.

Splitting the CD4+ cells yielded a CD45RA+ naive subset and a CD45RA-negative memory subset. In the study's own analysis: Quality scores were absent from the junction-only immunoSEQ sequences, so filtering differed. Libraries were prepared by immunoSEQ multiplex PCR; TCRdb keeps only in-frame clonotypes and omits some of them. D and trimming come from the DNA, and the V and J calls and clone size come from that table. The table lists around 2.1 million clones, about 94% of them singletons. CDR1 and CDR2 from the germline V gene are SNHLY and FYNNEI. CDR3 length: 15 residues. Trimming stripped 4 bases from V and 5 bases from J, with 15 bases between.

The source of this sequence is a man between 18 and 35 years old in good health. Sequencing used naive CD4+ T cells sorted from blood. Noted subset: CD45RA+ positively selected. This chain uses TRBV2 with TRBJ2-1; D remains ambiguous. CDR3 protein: CASSATEANNNEQFF. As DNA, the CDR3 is TGTGCCAGCAGTGCCACTGAGGCTAACAACAATGAGCAGTTCTTC.